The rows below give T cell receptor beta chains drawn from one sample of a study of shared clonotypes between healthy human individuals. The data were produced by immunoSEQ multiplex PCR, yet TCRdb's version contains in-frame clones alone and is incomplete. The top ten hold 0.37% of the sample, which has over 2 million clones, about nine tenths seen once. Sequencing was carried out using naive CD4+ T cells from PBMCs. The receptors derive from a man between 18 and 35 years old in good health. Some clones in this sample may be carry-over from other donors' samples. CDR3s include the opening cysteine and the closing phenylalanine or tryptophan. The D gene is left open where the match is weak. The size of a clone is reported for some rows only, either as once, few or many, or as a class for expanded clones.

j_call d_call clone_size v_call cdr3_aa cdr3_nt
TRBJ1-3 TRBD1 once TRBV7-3 CASSLTGSGNTIYF TGTGCCAGCAGCTTGACAGGGTCTGGAAACACCATATATTTT
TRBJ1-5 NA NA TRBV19 CASSARRRALNQPQHF TGTGCCAGTAGCGCCCGGAGGAGGGCCCTAAATCAGCCCCAGCATTTT
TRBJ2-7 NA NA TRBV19 CASSIATAASPEQYF TGTGCCAGTAGTATAGCGACTGCCGCAAGCCCCGAGCAGTACTTC
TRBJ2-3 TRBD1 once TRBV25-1 CASSDSQGAYTDTQYF TGTGCCAGCAGTGATTCACAGGGGGCATACACAGATACGCAGTATTTT
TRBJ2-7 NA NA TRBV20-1 CSAEPSYEQYF TGCAGTGCAGAACCCAGTTACGAGCAGTACTTC
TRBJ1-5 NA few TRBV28 CASSLGGGVGQPQHF TGTGCCAGCAGTCTAGGCGGCGGGGTAGGTCAGCCCCAGCATTTT
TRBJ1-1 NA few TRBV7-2 CASRVGRTNTEAFF TGTGCCAGCAGGGTCGGGCGGACGAACACTGAAGCTTTCTTT
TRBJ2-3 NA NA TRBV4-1 CASSQAASSTDTQYF TGCGCCAGCAGCCAAGCGGCCAGCAGCACAGATACGCAGTATTTT
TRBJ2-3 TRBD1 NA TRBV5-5 CASSGTTGDTDTQYF TGTGCCAGCAGCGGCACGACAGGGGACACAGATACGCAGTATTTT
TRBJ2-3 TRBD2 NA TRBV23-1 CASSQKNGLAGTSTDTQYF TGCGCCAGCAGTCAAAAAAACGGACTAGCGGGAACTAGCACAGATACGCAGTATTTT
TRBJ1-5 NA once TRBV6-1 CASRATALSNQPQHF TGTGCCAGCAGAGCGACAGCCCTCAGCAATCAGCCCCAGCATTTT
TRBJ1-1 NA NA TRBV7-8 CASSLAGVNTEAFF TGTGCCAGCAGCTTAGCTGGGGTGAACACTGAAGCTTTCTTT
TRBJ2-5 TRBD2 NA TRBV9 CASSVAPSGSGGETQYF TGTGCCAGCAGCGTAGCCCCCAGCGGGAGTGGGGGGGAGACCCAGTACTTC
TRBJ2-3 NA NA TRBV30 CAWSVRQPTDTQYF TGTGCCTGGAGTGTCCGGCAGCCCACAGATACGCAGTATTTT
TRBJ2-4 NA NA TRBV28 CASSSPTRWSGIAKNIQYF TGTGCCAGCAGTTCCCCGACAAGGTGGTCAGGTATAGCCAAAAACATTCAGTACTTC
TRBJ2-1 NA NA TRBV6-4 CASRKLAADSKRRQFF TGTGCCAGCAGAAAATTGGCAGCGGACTCAAAACGTCGGCAGTTCTTC
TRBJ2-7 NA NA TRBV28 CASSLVRGGYFEQYF TGTGCCAGCAGTTTAGTACGGGGTGGGTATTTCGAGCAGTACTTC
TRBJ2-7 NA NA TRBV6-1 CASSGYYEQYF TGTGCCAGCAGTGGGTACTACGAGCAGTACTTC
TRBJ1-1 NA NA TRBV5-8 CASSLVGGLNTEAFF TGTGCCAGCAGCTTGGTTGGGGGACTGAACACTGAAGCTTTCTTT
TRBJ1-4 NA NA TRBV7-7 CASSLGRGRGEKLFF TGTGCCAGCAGCTTAGGGCGAGGAAGGGGTGAAAAACTGTTTTTT
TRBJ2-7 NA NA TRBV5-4 CAGTGQGRNEQYF TGTGCCGGGACGGGGCAGGGAAGAAACGAGCAGTACTTC
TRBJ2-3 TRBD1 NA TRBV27 CASWTGTDTQYF TGTGCCAGCTGGACAGGGACAGATACGCAGTATTTT
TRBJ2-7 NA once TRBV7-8 CASHPSGIYEQYF TGTGCCAGCCATCCCTCGGGTATCTACGAGCAGTACTTC
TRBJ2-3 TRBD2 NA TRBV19 CASSIGTTSGVTDTQYF TGTGCCAGTAGTATAGGTACTACTAGCGGTGTCACAGATACGCAGTATTTT
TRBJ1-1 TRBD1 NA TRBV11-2 CASSLSWGQTDEAFF TGTGCCAGCAGCTTATCTTGGGGACAGACCGATGAAGCTTTCTTT
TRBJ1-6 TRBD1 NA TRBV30 CAWTPGTVRFNSPLHF TGTGCCTGGACCCCAGGGACAGTGAGGTTTAATTCACCCCTCCACTTT
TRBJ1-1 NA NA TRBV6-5 CASSYSIQLRTEAFF TGTGCCAGCAGTTACTCGATACAGCTTAGGACTGAAGCTTTCTTT
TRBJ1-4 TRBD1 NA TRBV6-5 CASSRGQLNEKLFF TGTGCCAGCAGCAGGGGACAGCTTAATGAAAAACTGTTTTTT
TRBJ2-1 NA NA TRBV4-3 CASSQDRGSWNEQFF TGCGCCAGCAGCCAAGACAGGGGCTCTTGGAATGAGCAGTTCTTC
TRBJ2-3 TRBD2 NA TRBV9 CASSVGGLAASTDTQYF TGTGCCAGCAGCGTAGGAGGACTAGCAGCTAGCACAGATACGCAGTATTTT
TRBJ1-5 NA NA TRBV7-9 CASSSRNQPQHF TGTGCCAGCAGCTCCAGGAATCAGCCCCAGCATTTT
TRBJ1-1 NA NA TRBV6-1 CASSTDRRNTEAFF TGTGCCAGCAGCACGGACAGACGGAACACTGAAGCTTTCTTT
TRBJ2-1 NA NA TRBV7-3 CASSLRPTGYNEQFF TGTGCCAGCAGCTTAAGGCCCACAGGATACAATGAGCAGTTCTTC
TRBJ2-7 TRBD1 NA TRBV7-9 CASSSRDRVYEQYF TGTGCCAGCAGCTCCCGGGACAGGGTATACGAGCAGTACTTC
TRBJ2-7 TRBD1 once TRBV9 CASSVRDRGPDEQYF TGTGCCAGCAGCGTCCGGGACAGGGGGCCTGATGAGCAGTACTTC
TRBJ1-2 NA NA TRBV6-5 CASSYGRGYGYTF TGTGCCAGCAGTTATGGCAGGGGATATGGCTACACCTTC
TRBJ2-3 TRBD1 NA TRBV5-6 CASSWDRSTDTQYF TGTGCCAGCAGCTGGGACAGAAGCACAGATACGCAGTATTTT
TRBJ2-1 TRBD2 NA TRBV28 CASTPAGGPRNEQFF TGTGCCAGCACCCCAGCGGGAGGGCCGCGGAATGAGCAGTTCTTC
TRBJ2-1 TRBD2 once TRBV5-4 CASRLRLAAGDEQFF TGTGCCAGCAGACTTAGACTAGCGGCTGGGGATGAGCAGTTCTTC
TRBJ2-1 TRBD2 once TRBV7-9 CASSVLGTSGRGPYNEQFF TGTGCCAGCAGCGTGCTAGGGACTAGCGGGAGAGGACCCTACAATGAGCAGTTCTTC
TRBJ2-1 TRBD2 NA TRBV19 CASTRTSGLNNEQFF TGTGCCAGTACCCGGACTAGCGGGCTGAACAATGAGCAGTTCTTC
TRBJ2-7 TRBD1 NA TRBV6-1 CASSAQGDEQYF TGTGCCAGCAGTGCCCAGGGGGACGAGCAGTACTTC
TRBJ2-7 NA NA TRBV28 CASSLGGELSYEQYF TGTGCCAGCAGCCTAGGGGGGGAATTATCCTACGAGCAGTACTTC
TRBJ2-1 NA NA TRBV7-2 CASSPGVYNEQFF TGTGCCAGCAGCCCCGGGGTTTACAATGAGCAGTTCTTC
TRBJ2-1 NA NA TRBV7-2 CASSLTGTTYNEQFF TGTGCCAGCAGCTTAACCGGGACCACATACAATGAGCAGTTCTTC
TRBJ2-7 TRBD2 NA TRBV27 CASSPSLTSGSGEQYF TGTGCCAGCAGTCCGAGTCTGACTAGCGGGAGTGGCGAGCAGTACTTC
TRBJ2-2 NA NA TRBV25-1 CASSESNGANTGELFF TGTGCCAGCAGTGAATCGAACGGGGCGAACACCGGGGAGCTGTTTTTT